Included here is one TCR beta chain sequence, with context. This clonotype was detected a few times. The antigen this receptor binds is unknown. The record has no base qualities; no much larger clone is one base away. Library preparation was by 5' RACE. Sequenced on a NextSeq 500. The TCR library protocol attached unique molecular identifiers to individual cDNA molecules to correct for sequencing error and PCR bias. TCR alpha and beta chains were both sequenced, and the abundances of alpha and beta sequences in each sample were closely correlated with each other. The authors processed their data as follows. Decombinator V4 was used to perform V gene, J gene and CDR3 annotation of TCR sequences. Expanded TCRs were defined as changing significantly between any two time points under a Poisson model with p below 0.0001. Abundances of TCRs were expressed as counts per million after normalisation to the total number of TCRs sequenced in each sample. TRAV1-2 paired with TRAJ12, TRAJ20 or TRAJ33 defined MAIT TCRs, while TRAV10 paired with TRAJ18 defined iNKT TCRs. VDJdb, accessed 1 November 2021, was searched for CMV, EBV and SARS-CoV-2 annotated TCRs, with TCRs annotated for multiple antigens excluded. The raw public reads went through TCRdb reprocessing: fastp at Q25, MiXCR clone calling, in-frame beta chains kept. A single entry per CDR3 protein holds the most common genes and DNA from its merged rows. It is TCRdb's table, rather than the study itself, that gives the V and J calls and clone size. This sample comprises 25,000 to 35,000 distinct CDR3 sequences, around 5% of them detected only once. The top ten clones comprise around 3.4% of the sample.

This was a case-control study nested in a cohort of healthcare workers in London, UK, who had nasopharyngeal swab PCR tests and blood samples taken every week. Healthcare workers were recruited between 23 and 31 March 2020, during the week of the UK lockdown, and were followed weekly for up to about 15 weeks. The data were obtained in a study of early T cells in non-severe SARS-CoV-2 infection (dated by TCRdb to the early 2020s). Background for the entire study: TCR sequencing used bulk RNA from unsorted whole blood, so alpha and beta chains could not be paired. What the authors observed across the whole study: Matching against VDJdb was skewed toward anti-spike CD8 responses, likely underestimated virus-specific expansions, and missed private and CD4 specificities.

The CDR3 covers 14 residues, taking in both the cysteine and the phenylalanine. The DNA shown is the 42-base CDR3, in frame from base 1. For this chain, trimming is 6 bases at the V end and 2 bases at the J end, and the number of junction bases without a gene match is 9. The germline V gene encodes CDR1 DFQATT and CDR2 SNEGSKA (reference sequence). The rearrangement joined TRBV20-1 to TRBJ2-7; 8 junctional bases match TRBD2. The clonotype comes from an adult who was a healthcare worker with PCR-confirmed SARS-CoV-2 infection or an uninfected control (not recorded which). The sample taken for sequencing was whole blood. For the CDR3, the sequence is CSATPRGGPYEQYF. At the DNA level, the sequence is TGCAGTGCGACCCCCCGCGGGGGGCCCTACGAGCAGTACTTC.